This TCR beta chain was identified during a study of T cells expressing NK-cell markers. TCRdb re-called the 5' RACE reads and shows each CDR3 protein once, DNA omitted. In all, the sample yields about 400,000 distinct CDR3 sequences. The germline V gene has CDR1 LGHDT and CDR2 YNNKEL (reference sequence). This CDR3 comprises 15 residues. This receptor was obtained from a woman aged 45-59 years in good health. The sequenced sample was blood T cells: a sorted CD56 or NKG2C T cell subset, CD4+ or CD8+ T cells, or bulk PBMC T cells (not recorded which). The chain is built from TRBV3-1 and TRBJ2-5; TCRdb outputs TRBD2, but without DNA this stays unchecked. CDR3 sequence: CASSRLAGEERTQYF.